Shown below are 14 T cell receptor beta chains from a single sample sequenced in a study of blood T cell repertoires in COVID-19 (dated by TCRdb to the early 2020s). Receptor libraries were prepared by the immunoSEQ multiplex PCR assay. Entries here come from immuneACCESS through TCRdb and include only in-frame sequences with V and J called. Some clones fail to appear in such tables; in the studies checked, an unresolved V gene covers under half of the shortfall, and the cause of the remainder is unknown. Here the sample has 150,000 to 200,000 clones; approximately 90% occur a single time. Together, the top ten hold 4.8% of the sample. The sequencing input was peripheral blood. The source is a man younger than 40 with COVID-19, enrolled during active disease.

This clone was seen once. The V gene is TRBV6-2 or TRBV6-3, the J gene TRBJ2-7; D is uncertain. Germline CDR1 MNHEY, CDR2 SVGEGT. V dropped 0 bases and J dropped 6 bases, with 9 bases sitting between them. This CDR3 has 13 residues. CDR3 DNA sequence: TGTGCCAGCAGTTACTCGAGACTTCTCGAGCAGTACTTC. The encoded protein is CASSYSRLLEQYF.

The genes are TRBV5-8 and TRBJ1-5, with D possibly matching TRBD1 (6 bases). Trimming pared 4 bases from V and 6 bases from J, leaving 14 bases between. The CDR3 consists of 14 residues. Germline V gene lookup returns CDR1 SGHTS and CDR2 YDEGEE. The CDR3: CASSLSRGSQPQHF. The CDR3 region has the DNA TGTGCCAGCAGCCTATCCAGGGGAAGTCAGCCCCAGCATTTT.

The gene calls are TRBV9 and TRBJ2-2; TRBD2 agrees at 9 bases. Germline V lookup: CDR1 SGDLS, CDR2 YYNGEE. The CDR3 contains 15 residues. V lost 3 bases, J lost 7 bases, and 7 bases stayed unmatched. In nucleotides, the CDR3 is TGTGCCAGCAGCGGATTAGCGGGAGCGATCGGGGAGCTGTTTTTT. Translated: CASSGLAGAIGELFF.

CDR3 protein: CASSVVSGNNEQFF. CDR3 sequence (DNA): TGTGCCAGCAGCGTAGTATCAGGGAACAATGAGCAGTTCTTC. This chain links TRBV9 with TRBJ2-1; tentatively, D is TRBD1 (5 bases). The CDR3 contains 14 residues. The germline V and J ends were trimmed by 0 bases and 5 bases, with 9 bases remaining between them. Germline V gene data show CDR1 as SGDLS and CDR2 as YYNGEE.

This rearrangement joins TRBV7-2 to TRBJ2-1; 8 nucleotides match TRBD2. The CDR3 is made up of 16 amino acids. Losses at the gene ends were 5 bases for V and 3 bases for J; bases not matched to a gene: 9. The germline CDR1 and CDR2 sequences are SGHTA and FQGNSA. This chain's CDR3 is CASSPGLANFYNEQFF. The CDR3 region has the DNA TGTGCCAGCAGCCCCGGACTAGCCAACTTCTACAATGAGCAGTTCTTC.

The chain links TRBV19 to TRBJ2-2; 7 bases align to TRBD2. Germline V lookup: CDR1 LNHDA, CDR2 SQIVND (reference sequence). With 1 base clipped from V and 5 bases from J, the junction kept 1 base outside the gene matches. The CDR3 is 14 amino acids. The CDR3 DNA sequence: TGTGCCAGTAGTATAGCCGGGGGGACCGGGGAGCTGTTTTTT. It yields the protein CASSIAGGTGELFF. The variable domain in full, completed from reference TRBV19 and TRBJ2-2, reads DGGITQSPKYLFRKEGQNVTLSCEQNLNHDAMYWYRQDPGQGLRLIYYSQIVNDFQKGDIAEGYSVSREKKESFPLTVTSAQKNPTAFYLCASSIAGGTGELFFGEGSRLTVL.

In its sample, this clone was seen a few times. J is TRBJ2-1 and V is TRBV11-2, with TRBD1 identical over 10 bases. J was trimmed by 7 bases and V by 8 bases; bases with no gene match: 5. The V gene's germline CDR1 is SGHAT and CDR2 FQNNGV. The CDR3 length is 13 residues. Written as DNA, the CDR3 is TGTGCCAGCGGACAGGGGGTAATAAATGAGCAGTTCTTC. Encoded protein: CASGQGVINEQFF. Variable domain in full (rest from reference TRBV11-2 and TRBJ2-1): EAGVAQSPRYKIIEKRQSVAFWCNPISGHATLYWYQQILGQGPKLLIQFQNNGVVDDSQLPKDRFSAERLKGVDSTLKIQPAKLEDSAVYLCASGQGVINEQFFGPGTRLTVL.

The CDR3 DNA is TGTGCCAGCAGCCAAGCGGAGTCCTACGAGCAGTACTTC. Translation gives CASSQAESYEQYF. This chain uses TRBV3-1 (or the pseudogene TRBV3-2) with TRBJ2-7; D is ambiguous. Germline CDR1 reads LGHDT; CDR2 reads YNNKEL (reference sequence). The length of the CDR3 is 13 residues. Trimming pared 1 base from V and 1 base from J, leaving 5 bases between.

The chain employs TRBV7-9 and TRBJ2-3, with 8 bases fitting TRBD1. The CDR3 is made up of 16 amino acids. The V and J ends lost 2 bases and 5 bases, in that order; junction bases with no gene match: 9. The V gene's germline CDR1 is SEHNR and CDR2 FQNEAQ (reference sequence). CDR3 amino acids: CASSLQGALRVDTQYF. The CDR3 DNA reads as TGTGCCAGCAGCTTACAGGGGGCGCTTCGGGTAGATACGCAGTATTTT.

The chain links TRBV12-3 or TRBV12-4 to TRBJ2-3, with D tentatively TRBD2 (6 bases). The V end lost 1 base, the J end lost 4 bases, and 6 bases lay between the germline ends. The CDR3 spans 13 residues. Here the CDR3 reads CASSLGGADTQYF. DNA of the CDR3: TGTGCCAGCAGTTTAGGGGGGGCAGATACGCAGTATTTT.

This clone was seen once. The chain carries TRBV20-1 and TRBJ1-5, with D unclear. V dropped 3 bases and J dropped 6 bases, with 15 bases sitting between them. Germline CDR1 is DFQATT and CDR2 is SNEGSKA (reference sequence). The CDR3 is 14 residues long. The CDR3 reads CSASQVNFRQPQHF. CDR3 DNA: TGCAGTGCTAGTCAGGTAAATTTTCGTCAGCCCCAGCATTTT.

The chain links TRBV7-9 to TRBJ2-1, with D possibly matching TRBD1 (6 bases). The CDR3 runs 17 residues. V dropped 7 bases and J dropped 0 bases, with 19 bases sitting between them. Germline assignment: CDR1 SEHNR and CDR2 FQNEAQ (reference sequence). As DNA, the CDR3 is TGTGCCAGCAACCCACGAGGGGGTGAGAGCTCCTACAATGAGCAGTTCTTC. This codes for CASNPRGGESSYNEQFF.

V gene TRBV2 combines with J gene TRBJ1-6, with TRBD1 identical over 11 bases. V was clipped by 8 bases and J by 7 bases; unmatched bases: 7. Germline values: CDR1 SNHLY, CDR2 FYNNEI. The CDR3 is 15 amino acids. DNA of the CDR3: TGTGCCAGCGGGACGGACAGGGGGCGGAATTCACCCCTCCACTTT. It is translated as CASGTDRGRNSPLHF. Filled out from reference TRBV2 and TRBJ1-6, the complete variable domain reads EPEVTQTPSHQVTQMGQEVILRCVPISNHLYFYWYRQILGQKVEFLVSFYNNEISEKSEIFDDQFSVERPDGSNFTLKIRSTKLEDSAMYFCASGTDRGRNSPLHFGNGTRLTVT.

The chain uses TRBV18 and TRBJ2-1, with D unclear. Germline V CDR1 and CDR2: KGHSH, LQKENI. The CDR3 runs 11 residues. The V end lost 3 bases, the J end lost 9 bases, and 6 bases lay between the germline ends. The CDR3 bases are TGTGCCAGCTCACCTTATAGTGAGCAGTTCTTC. Protein product: CASSPYSEQFF.